The rows below give T cell receptor beta chains drawn from one sample of a study of CD8 T cells in Susac syndrome. TCRdb redid the calling of the immunoSEQ multiplex PCR reads with MiXCR, one entry per CDR3 protein. The data contain a few hundred thousand distinct CDR3 sequences, 90% to 95% of them singletons. The sample comprised CD8+ T cells from PBMCs. These receptors originate from a human donor with multiple sclerosis. Each CDR3 is given with its conserved first and last residue. D genes are given only for firm matches. Clone size is shown for a subset of rows, as once, few, many or a class of expanded clone.

J,size,V,D,DNA,CDR3
TRBJ2-5,.,TRBV13,.,TGTGCCAGCAGCATCGAACAGGGCCGCCAAGAGACCCAGTACTTC,CASSIEQGRQETQYF
TRBJ2-7,.,TRBV5-1,.,TGCGCCAGCAGCCCCCCCTACGAGCAGTACTTC,CASSPPYEQYF
TRBJ1-5,.,TRBV6-2/TRBV6-3,.,TGTGCCAGCAGTTACTCGATTCTAAGGCTGGATCAGCCCCAGCATTTT,CASSYSILRLDQPQHF
TRBJ2-3,few,TRBV4-2,.,TGTGCCAGCAGCCAAGAACTGGCCGAGGGGAGAGATACGCAGTATTTT,CASSQELAEGRDTQYF
TRBJ2-7,.,TRBV6-9,.,TGTGCCAGCAGTTATTGGCCCCCTGGGAGGCAAGGGGTCGAGCAGTACTTC,CASSYWPPGRQGVEQYF
TRBJ2-1,.,TRBV20-1,TRBD2,TGCAGTGCTAGACCGGGACTAGCGGGACAGAGCTCCTACAATGAGCAGTTCTTC,CSARPGLAGQSSYNEQFF
TRBJ2-1,.,TRBV27,TRBD1,TGTGCCAGCAGTTATGATTGGGACAGGGCTGAATCCTACAATGAGCAGTTCTTC,CASSYDWDRAESYNEQFF
TRBJ2-7,.,TRBV2,TRBD2,TGTGCCAGCAGTGAAACTAGCGGTTCTAACTCCTACGAGCAGTACTTC,CASSETSGSNSYEQYF
TRBJ2-3,.,TRBV20-1,.,TGCAGTGCCCCACGACGGGACCCAGTTTTTAGCACAGATACGCAGTATTTT,CSAPRRDPVFSTDTQYF
TRBJ1-2,.,TRBV4-3,.,TGCGCCAGCAGCCAAGATGAGGCGGCGAACTATGGCTACACCTTC,CASSQDEAANYGYTF
TRBJ2-5,.,TRBV5-1,.,TGCGCCAGCAGCTTGGCTCGGGAAAAAGAGACCCAGTACTTC,CASSLAREKETQYF
TRBJ2-1,.,TRBV20-1,.,TGCAGTGCTAGAGATCGGACCTTGCAAGGCGCAACTATCCAAAGCGTATCGGGAGAGCAGTTCTTC,CSARDRTLQGATIQSVSGEQFF
TRBJ2-7,.,TRBV30,TRBD1,TGTGCCTGCTGGGACAGGGAGGACGAGCAGTACTTC,CACWDREDEQYF
TRBJ1-5,.,TRBV9,.,TGTGCCAGCAGTCGGGACGGAGGTGCCCAGCCCCAGCATTTT,CASSRDGGAQPQHF
TRBJ2-1,.,TRBV25-1,.,TGTGCCAGCAGTGAATGGAGCAATGAGCAGTTCTTC,CASSEWSNEQFF
TRBJ2-2,.,TRBV11-2,.,TGTGCCAGCACCTCGTTAATTGGGACAAGTAACACCGGGGAGCTGTTTTTT,CASTSLIGTSNTGELFF
TRBJ1-2,.,TRBV15,.,TGTGCCACCAGCAGTACGATTCGAGGGACCTCGCTTGGCTACACCTTC,CATSSTIRGTSLGYTF
TRBJ1-1,once,TRBV2,TRBD1,TGTGCCAGCAGCCCGGGACAGGGAGGCTGGGGCACTGAAGCTTTCTTT,CASSPGQGGWGTEAFF
TRBJ2-7,.,TRBV3-1,.,TGTGCCAGCAGCTCCGAAGGGGGGAACTCCTACGAGCAGTACTTC,CASSSEGGNSYEQYF
TRBJ2-7,.,TRBV7-9,TRBD1,TGTGCCAGCAGACCTAGACAGGGGGCTGACGAGCAGTACTTC,CASRPRQGADEQYF
TRBJ1-6,.,TRBV4-1,.,TGCGCCAGCAGCCAAGATCCAGGAACAAATTCACCCCTCCACTTT,CASSQDPGTNSPLHF
TRBJ2-2,.,TRBV5-6,.,TGTGCCAGCAGCCGGGTGACACTCACCGGGGAGCTGTTTTTT,CASSRVTLTGELFF
TRBJ2-5,.,TRBV19,TRBD1,TGTGCCAGTAGCGCCCACAGGGGATCCCAAGAGACCCAGTACTTC,CASSAHRGSQETQYF
TRBJ2-1,.,TRBV5-1,.,TGCGCCAGCAGGGTCGCTTCCAATGAGCAGTTCTTC,CASRVASNEQFF
TRBJ2-7,once,TRBV7-9,.,TGTGCCAGCAGCTTAACCCCTGGGCACGAGCAGTACTTC,CASSLTPGHEQYF
TRBJ2-2,.,TRBV6-1,.,TGTGCCAGCAGTGGATTAGGGGACACCGGGGAGCTGTTTTTT,CASSGLGDTGELFF
TRBJ2-2,.,TRBV4-2,.,TGTGCCAGCAGCCCCGGGGACGAGGGAGCCCGGGAGCTGTTTTTT,CASSPGDEGARELFF
TRBJ2-7,.,TRBV5-6,.,TGTGCCAGCAGTTACGGACAGCTGAGCTCCTACGAGCAGTACTTC,CASSYGQLSSYEQYF
TRBJ2-3,.,TRBV6-5,TRBD1,TGTGCCAGCAGTTACTCGTGGGACAGGGGGGACGACACGCAGTATTTT,CASSYSWDRGDDTQYF
TRBJ1-1,.,TRBV27,.,TGTGCCAGCCTACCGGGACTGGGATTGAACACTGAAGCTTTCTTT,CASLPGLGLNTEAFF